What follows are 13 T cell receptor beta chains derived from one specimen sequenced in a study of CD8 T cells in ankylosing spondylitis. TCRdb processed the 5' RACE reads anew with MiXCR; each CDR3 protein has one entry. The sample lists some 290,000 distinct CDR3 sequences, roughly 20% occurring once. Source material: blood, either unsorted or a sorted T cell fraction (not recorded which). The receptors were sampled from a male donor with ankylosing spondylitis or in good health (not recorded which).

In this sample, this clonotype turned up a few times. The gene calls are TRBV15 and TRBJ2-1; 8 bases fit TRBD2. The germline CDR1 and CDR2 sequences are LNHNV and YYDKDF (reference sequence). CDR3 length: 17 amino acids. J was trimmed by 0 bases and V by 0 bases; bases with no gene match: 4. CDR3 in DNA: TGTGCCACCAGCAGAGATTTCAGCGGGAGCTCCTACAATGAGCAGTTCTTC. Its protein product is CATSRDFSGSSYNEQFF.

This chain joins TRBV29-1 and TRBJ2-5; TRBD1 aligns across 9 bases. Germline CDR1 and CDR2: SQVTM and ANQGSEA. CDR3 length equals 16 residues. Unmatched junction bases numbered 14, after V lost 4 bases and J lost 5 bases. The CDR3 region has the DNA TGCAGCGTTGCGGCGGGGGACAGGGCAATTTTTGAGACCCAGTACTTC. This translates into CSVAAGDRAIFETQYF. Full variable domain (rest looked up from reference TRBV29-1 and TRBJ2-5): SAVISQKPSRDICQRGTSLTIQCQVDSQVTMMFWYRQQPGQSLTLIATANQGSEATYESGFVIDKFPISRPNLTFSTLTVSNMSPEDSSIYLCSVAAGDRAIFETQYFGPGTRLLVL.

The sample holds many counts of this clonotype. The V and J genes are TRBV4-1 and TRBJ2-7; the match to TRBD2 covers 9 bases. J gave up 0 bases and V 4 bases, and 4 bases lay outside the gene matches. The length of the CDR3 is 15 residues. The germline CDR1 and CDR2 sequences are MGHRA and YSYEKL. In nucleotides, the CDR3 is TGCGCCAGCAGCCTGACTAGCGGCAGCTCCTACGAGCAGTACGTC. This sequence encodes CASSLTSGSSYEQYV.

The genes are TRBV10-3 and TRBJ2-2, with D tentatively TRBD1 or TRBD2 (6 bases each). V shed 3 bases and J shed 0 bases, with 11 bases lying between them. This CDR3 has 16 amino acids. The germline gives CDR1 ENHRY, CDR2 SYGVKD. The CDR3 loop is CAISDLGGSNTGELFF. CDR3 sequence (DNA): TGTGCCATCAGTGATCTGGGGGGCTCGAACACCGGGGAGCTGTTTTTT.

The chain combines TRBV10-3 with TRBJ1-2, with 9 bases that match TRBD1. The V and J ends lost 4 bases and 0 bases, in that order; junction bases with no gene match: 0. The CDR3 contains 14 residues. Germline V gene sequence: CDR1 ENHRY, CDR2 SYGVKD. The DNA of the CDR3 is TGTGCCATCAGTGGGGACAGGGCTAACTATGGCTACACCTTC. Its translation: CAISGDRANYGYTF.

CDR3 in DNA: TGCGCCAGCAGCTTGTGGGCCCAGAACACCGGGGAGCTGTTTTTT. Amino acids: CASSLWAQNTGELFF. V and J are TRBV5-1 and TRBJ2-2; D is ambiguous. Germline CDR1 and CDR2: SGHRS and YFSETQ. Trimming took 1 base from V and 1 from J, leaving 8 bases between them. The CDR3 loop spans 15 amino acids.

DNA for the CDR3: TGTGCCAGCAGACATTTCAGGGGAGTTGAAGCTTTCTTT. It translates to CASRHFRGVEAFF. The chain uses TRBV12-3 or TRBV12-4 and TRBJ1-1, with D maybe TRBD1 (6 bases). CDR3 size: 13 residues. V lost 6 bases, J lost 7 bases, and 15 bases lay in between.

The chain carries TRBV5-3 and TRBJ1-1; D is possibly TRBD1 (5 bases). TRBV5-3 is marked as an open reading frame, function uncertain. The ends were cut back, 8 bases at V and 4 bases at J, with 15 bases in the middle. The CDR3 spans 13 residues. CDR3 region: CARGLQGGTEAFF. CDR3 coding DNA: TGTGCCAGGGGCTTGCAGGGCGGCACTGAAGCTTTCTTT.

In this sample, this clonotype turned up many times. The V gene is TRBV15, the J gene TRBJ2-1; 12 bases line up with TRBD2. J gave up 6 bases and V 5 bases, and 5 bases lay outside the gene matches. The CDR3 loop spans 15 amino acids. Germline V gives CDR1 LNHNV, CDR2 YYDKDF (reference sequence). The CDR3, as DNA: TGTGCCACCAGCCAAAGGACTAGCGGGATCAATGAGCAGTTCTTC. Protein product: CATSQRTSGINEQFF. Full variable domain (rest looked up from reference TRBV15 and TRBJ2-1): DAMVIQNPRYQVTQFGKPVTLSCSQTLNHNVMYWYQQKSSQAPKLLFHYYDKDFNNEADTPDNFQSRRPNTSFCFLDIRSPGLGDTAMYLCATSQRTSGINEQFFGPGTRLTVL.

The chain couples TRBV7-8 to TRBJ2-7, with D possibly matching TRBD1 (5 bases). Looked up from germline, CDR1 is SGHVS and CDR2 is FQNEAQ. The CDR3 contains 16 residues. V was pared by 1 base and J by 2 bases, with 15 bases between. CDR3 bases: TGTGCCAGCAGCTTAGAACAGGCGCAACCGCCCTACGAGCAGTACGTC. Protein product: CASSLEQAQPPYEQYV.

The CDR3 DNA is TGTGCCAGCAGTGAAATACAGACCACAGATACGCAGTATTTT. This translates into CASSEIQTTDTQYF. The chain combines TRBV6-1 with TRBJ2-3; no clear D gene. V was clipped by 2 bases and J by 2 bases, with 8 bases between them. CDR1 and CDR2 from the germline V gene are MNHNS and SASEGT. The CDR3 runs 14 residues.

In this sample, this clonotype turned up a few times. The CDR3 protein is CASSPRRTNSPLHF. DNA for the CDR3: TGTGCCAGCAGCCCCAGACGGACAAATTCACCCCTCCACTTT. The V gene is TRBV3-1, the J gene TRBJ1-6, with D possibly matching TRBD1 (5 bases). CDR3 length: 14 amino acids. Trimming pared 4 bases from V and 7 bases from J, leaving 11 bases between. Germline V gene lookup returns CDR1 LGHDT and CDR2 YNNKEL (reference sequence).

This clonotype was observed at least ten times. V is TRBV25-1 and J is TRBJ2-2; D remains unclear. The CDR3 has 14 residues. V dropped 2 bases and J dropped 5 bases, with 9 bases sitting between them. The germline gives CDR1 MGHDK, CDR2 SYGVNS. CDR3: CASSEVGPTGELFF. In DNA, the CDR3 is TGTGCCAGCAGTGAAGTCGGCCCAACCGGGGAGCTGTTTTTT. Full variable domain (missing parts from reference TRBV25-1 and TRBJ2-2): EADIYQTPRYLVIGTGKKITLECSQTMGHDKMYWYQQDPGMELHLIHYSYGVNSTEKGDLSSESTVSRIRTEHFPLTLESARPSHTSQYLCASSEVGPTGELFFGEGSRLTVL.